The present TCR beta chain was sequenced within a study of shared clonotypes between healthy human individuals. CDR3 length equals 11 residues. The germline gives CDR1 DFQATT, CDR2 SNEGSKA (reference sequence). Trimming removed 2 bases at V and 10 bases at J, with 9 bases between. Every donor was a Caucasian adult from Nashville, Tennessee. Points on this clone: Its matching antigen is unknown.

Generated by immunoSEQ multiplex PCR, the TCRdb table keeps only in-frame clones and is missing some. The data contain around 370,000 clones, approximately 96% of them singletons. Overall study findings and caveats: The study found lower generation probabilities in non-shared clonotypes than in those shared by all four donors. The rarefaction results pointed to incomplete sorted-subset sequencing despite large depth.

Sequenced sample: memory CD8+ T cells sorted from blood. The subset here: CD45RO+ cells pooled with CCR7-negative TemRA cells. The TCR sequence derives from a man aged 25-40 years in good health. The chain has TRBV20-1 and TRBJ2-1; D might be TRBD1 (5 bases). The CDR3 protein is CSARRQSEQFF. In nucleotides, the CDR3 is TGCAGTGCTAGACGACAGTCGGAGCAGTTCTTC.